A selection of T cell receptor beta chains follows, all from one sample in a study of cytomegalovirus exposure and HLA in healthy donors. Repertoires were generated with immunoSEQ multiplex PCR, while TCRdb's copy carries only in-frame clones and drops some. The sample contains fewer than 200,000 clones, 91% of which appear only once. Input material: PBMCs. Receptor source: a woman aged 18-29 years in good health and CMV-seropositive. Both conserved end residues are part of each CDR3. A D gene is named only where the DNA matches it firmly. Not all rows give a size; the values are once, few, many and, for expanded clones, a class.

>TRBJ2-3|-|TRBV6-1|-
TGTGCCAGCAGTGAAGCTCCTGGTAGCCCCACAGATACGCAGTATTTT
CASSEAPGSPTDTQYF
>TRBJ2-7|-|TRBV19|-
TGTGCCAGTCGTCAGGGTGGGGTCGGCGAGCAGTACTTC
CASRQGGVGEQYF
>TRBJ1-5|-|TRBV29-1|-
TGCAGCGGGGGGGATGATCAACCCCAGCATTTT
CSGGDDQPQHF
>TRBJ1-5|TRBD1|TRBV7-2|once
TGTGCCAGCAGCCTGGGGACAGGGAAGGAGCCCCAGCATTTT
CASSLGTGKEPQHF
>TRBJ2-5|TRBD1|TRBV19|-
TGTGCCAGTAGTATCGCAGGGGGCGCGAAGACCCAGTACTTC
CASSIAGGAKTQYF
>TRBJ2-4|TRBD2|TRBV28|-
TGTGCCAGCAGTTCACAAGCGGGAATAAGGAACCTAGCCAAAAACATTCAGTACTTC
CASSSQAGIRNLAKNIQYF
>TRBJ2-5|TRBD2|TRBV6-5|-
TGTGCCAGCGGCCGGACTAGCGGGTCCCAAGAGACCCAGTACTTC
CASGRTSGSQETQYF
>TRBJ1-1|TRBD1|TRBV4-2|-
TGTGCCAGCAGCCTCAGGACAGGTCGGCTCAACACTGAAGCTTTCTTT
CASSLRTGRLNTEAFF
>TRBJ1-3|-|TRBV4-1|-
TGCGCCAGCAGCCAAGATGGGGGGACTGGAAACACCATATATTTT
CASSQDGGTGNTIYF
>TRBJ1-2|-|TRBV7-2|few
TGTGCCAGCAGCTTGACAGGAATGTTTGACTACACCTTC
CASSLTGMFDYTF
>TRBJ1-2|-|TRBV7-6|-
TGTGCCAGCAGCTTATACCCTACAACGGGGGATGGCTACACCTTC
CASSLYPTTGDGYTF
>TRBJ2-7|TRBD2|TRBV4-2|-
TGTGCCAGCAGCCAACCCGGGACTAGCGATCCCTACGAGCAGTACTTC
CASSQPGTSDPYEQYF
>TRBJ1-6|TRBD1|TRBV19|-
TGTGCCAGCCAGGACAGGGGCGCTACCTATAATTCACCCCTCCACTTT
CASQDRGATYNSPLHF
>TRBJ1-1|-|TRBV27|-
TGTGCCAGCAGTTTCGCAGGGAGGTTGGCTGAAGCTTTCTTT
CASSFAGRLAEAFF
>TRBJ1-4|-|TRBV2|-
TGTGCCAGCAGCGCTAGGACGGCAGGGTCTGAAAAACTGTTTTTT
CASSARTAGSEKLFF
>TRBJ1-1|-|TRBV7-2|-
TGTGCCAGCATCCTGGGGGGGCGGCCCTTTGAAGCTTTCTTT
CASILGGRPFEAFF
>TRBJ1-1|-|TRBV20-1|-
TGCAGTGCTAGTTCCGCGTTTGAAGCTTTCTTT
CSASSAFEAFF
>TRBJ2-5|TRBD1|TRBV29-1|-
TGCAGCGTTGAAGGGGTTGGGACAGTCCAAGAGACCCAGTACTTC
CSVEGVGTVQETQYF
>TRBJ1-4|-|TRBV30|-
TGTGCCTACGATACGAGAAGAAAACTGTTTTTT
CAYDTRRKLFF
>TRBJ2-1|-|TRBV9|-
TGTGCCAGCAGCGTAGTTGAGGGGGGGGCTCCCAATGAGCAGTTCTTC
CASSVVEGGAPNEQFF
>TRBJ1-2|-|TRBV15|-
TGTGCCACCAGCAGAGACAGAGGAGGTTATGGCTACACCTTC
CATSRDRGGYGYTF
>TRBJ1-3|-|TRBV6-1|-
TGTGCCAGCAGTGAGTTACTACTGAGCTCTGGAAACACCATATATTTT
CASSELLLSSGNTIYF
>TRBJ2-2|TRBD2|TRBV7-9|-
TGTGCCAGCAGCTCCCTGGGACGGGGACTAGCGGGAGCCACCGGGGAGCTGTTTTTT
CASSSLGRGLAGATGELFF
>TRBJ2-2|TRBD1|TRBV2|-
TGTGCCAGCCGGGACAGGGCAGCCGGGGAGCTGTTTTTT
CASRDRAAGELFF
>TRBJ2-7|-|TRBV18|-
TGTGCCAGCTCCCCCGAAGGCGGGAAGTCCTACGAGCAGTACTTC
CASSPEGGKSYEQYF
>TRBJ2-5|TRBD2|TRBV7-8|few
TGTGCCAGCAGCCCTAGCGGTTGGGCGGGAGAGACCCAGTACTTC
CASSPSGWAGETQYF
>TRBJ2-2|-|TRBV2|once
TGTGCCAGCAGGCCTCTTCAGGCGAACACCGGGGAGCTGTTTTTT
CASRPLQANTGELFF
>TRBJ2-5|-|TRBV28|-
TGTGCCAGCAGTCCAAATTGGCCCCAAGAGACCCAGTACTTC
CASSPNWPQETQYF
>TRBJ2-2|-|TRBV4-3|-
TGCGCCAGCAGCCAAGCGGGTGGCGCGAACACCGGGGAGCTGTTTTTT
CASSQAGGANTGELFF
>TRBJ2-5|-|TRBV7-2|once
TGTGCCAGCAGCTTAGCGCCGGTTCAAGAGACCCAGTACTTC
CASSLAPVQETQYF
>TRBJ2-5|-|TRBV10-1|-
TGCGCCAGCAGTGGACAGGCGCAAGAGACCCAGTACTTC
CASSGQAQETQYF